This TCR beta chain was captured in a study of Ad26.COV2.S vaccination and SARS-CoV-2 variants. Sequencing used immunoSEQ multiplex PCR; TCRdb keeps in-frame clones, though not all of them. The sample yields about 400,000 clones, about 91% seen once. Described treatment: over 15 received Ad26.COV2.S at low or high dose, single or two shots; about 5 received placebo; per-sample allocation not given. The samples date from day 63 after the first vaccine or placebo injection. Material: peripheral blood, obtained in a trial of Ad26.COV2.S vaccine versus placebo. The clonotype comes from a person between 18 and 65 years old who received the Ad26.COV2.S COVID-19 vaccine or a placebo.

CDR3 region: CASSLGGLLTEAFF. The CDR3 DNA reads TGCGCCAGCAGCTTGGGGGGACTGTTGACTGAAGCTTTCTTT. The chain recombines TRBV5-1 with TRBJ1-1; TRBD1 is a possible D gene (5 bases). The CDR3 has 14 amino acids. The germline gives CDR1 SGHRS, CDR2 YFSETQ. V lost 0 bases to trimming and J lost 5 bases, with 11 bases between them.